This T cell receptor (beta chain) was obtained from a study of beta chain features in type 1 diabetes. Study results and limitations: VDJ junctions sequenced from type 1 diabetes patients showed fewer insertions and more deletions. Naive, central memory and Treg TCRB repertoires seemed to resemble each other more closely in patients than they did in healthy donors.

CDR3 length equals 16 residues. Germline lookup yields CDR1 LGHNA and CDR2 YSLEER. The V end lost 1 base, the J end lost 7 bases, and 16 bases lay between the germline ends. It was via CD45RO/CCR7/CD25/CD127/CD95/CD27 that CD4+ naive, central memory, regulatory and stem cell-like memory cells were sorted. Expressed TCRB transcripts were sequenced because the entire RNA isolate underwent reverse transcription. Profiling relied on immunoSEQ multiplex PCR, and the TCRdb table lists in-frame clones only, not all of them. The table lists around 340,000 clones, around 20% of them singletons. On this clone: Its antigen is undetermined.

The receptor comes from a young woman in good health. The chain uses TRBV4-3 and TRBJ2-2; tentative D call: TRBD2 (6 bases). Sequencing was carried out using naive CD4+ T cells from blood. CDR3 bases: TGCGCCAGCAGCCAAGCTATACTAGCAGGCGGCGGGGAGCTGTTTTTT. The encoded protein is CASSQAILAGGGELFF.